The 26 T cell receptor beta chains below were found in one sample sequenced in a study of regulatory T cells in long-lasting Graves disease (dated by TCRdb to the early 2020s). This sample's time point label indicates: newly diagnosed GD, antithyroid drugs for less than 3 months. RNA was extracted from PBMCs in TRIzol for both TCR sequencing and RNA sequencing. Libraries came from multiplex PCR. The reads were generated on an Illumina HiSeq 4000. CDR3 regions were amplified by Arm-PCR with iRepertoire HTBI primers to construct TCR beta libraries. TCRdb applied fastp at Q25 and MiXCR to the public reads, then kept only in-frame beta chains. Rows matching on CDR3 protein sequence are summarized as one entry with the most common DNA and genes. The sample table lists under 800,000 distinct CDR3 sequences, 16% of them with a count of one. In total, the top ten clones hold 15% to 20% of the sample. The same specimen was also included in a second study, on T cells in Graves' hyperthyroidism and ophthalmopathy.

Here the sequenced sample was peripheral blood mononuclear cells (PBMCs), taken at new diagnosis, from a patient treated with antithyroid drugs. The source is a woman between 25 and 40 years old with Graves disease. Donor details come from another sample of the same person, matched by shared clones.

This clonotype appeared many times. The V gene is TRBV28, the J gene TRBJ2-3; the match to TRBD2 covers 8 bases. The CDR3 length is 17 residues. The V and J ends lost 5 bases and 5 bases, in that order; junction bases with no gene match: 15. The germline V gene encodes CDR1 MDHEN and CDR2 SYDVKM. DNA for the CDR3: TGTGCCAGCAGTGTTAGGGTAGGGTGGAGCGGGAGAGATACGCAGTATTTT. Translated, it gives CASSVRVGWSGRDTQYF.

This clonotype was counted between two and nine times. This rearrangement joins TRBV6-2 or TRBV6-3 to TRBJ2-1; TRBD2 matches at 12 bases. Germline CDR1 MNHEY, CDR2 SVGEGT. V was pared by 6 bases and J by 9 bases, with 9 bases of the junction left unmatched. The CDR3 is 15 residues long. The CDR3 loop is CASSLTSGSLSEQFF. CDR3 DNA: TGTGCCAGCAGCTTGACTAGCGGGAGTCTTAGTGAGCAGTTCTTC.

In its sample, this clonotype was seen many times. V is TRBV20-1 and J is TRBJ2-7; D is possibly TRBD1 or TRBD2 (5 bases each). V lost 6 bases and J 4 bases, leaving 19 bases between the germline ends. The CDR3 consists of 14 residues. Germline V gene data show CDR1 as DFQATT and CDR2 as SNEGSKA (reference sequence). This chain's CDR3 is CSALPPGAEYEQYF. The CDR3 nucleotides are TGCAGTGCCCTGCCCCCCGGGGCGGAGTACGAGCAGTACTTC.

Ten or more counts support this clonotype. Here the CDR3 reads CASSSARGRSYEQYF. In nucleotides, the CDR3 is TGTGCCAGCAGTTCTGCCAGGGGAAGGTCCTACGAGCAGTACTTC. This chain links TRBV27 with TRBJ2-7, with D perhaps matching TRBD1 (6 bases). The CDR3 contains 15 residues. Germline V lookup: CDR1 MNHEY, CDR2 SMNVEV (reference sequence). V was cut by 4 bases and J by 1 base, with 14 bases left in between.

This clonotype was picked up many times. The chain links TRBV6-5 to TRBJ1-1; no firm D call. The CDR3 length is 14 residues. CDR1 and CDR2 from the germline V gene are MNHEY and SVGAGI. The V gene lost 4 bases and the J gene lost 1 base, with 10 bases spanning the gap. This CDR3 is CASSSDLGNTEAFF. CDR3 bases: TGTGCCAGCAGTTCAGATCTTGGGAACACTGAAGCTTTCTTT.

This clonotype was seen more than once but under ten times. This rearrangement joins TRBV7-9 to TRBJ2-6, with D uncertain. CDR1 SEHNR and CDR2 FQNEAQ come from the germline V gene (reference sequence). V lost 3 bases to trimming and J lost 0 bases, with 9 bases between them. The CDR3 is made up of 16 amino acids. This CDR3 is CASSFATVSGANVLTF. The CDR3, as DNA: TGTGCCAGCAGCTTCGCAACGGTCTCTGGGGCCAACGTCCTGACTTTC.

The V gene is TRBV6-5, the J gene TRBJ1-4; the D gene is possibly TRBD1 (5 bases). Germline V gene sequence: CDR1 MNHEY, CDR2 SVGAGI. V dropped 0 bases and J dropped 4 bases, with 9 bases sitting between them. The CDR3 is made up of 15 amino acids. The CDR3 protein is CASSYSRDGNEKLFF. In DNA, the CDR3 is TGTGCCAGCAGTTACTCCCGGGACGGTAATGAAAAACTGTTTTTT.

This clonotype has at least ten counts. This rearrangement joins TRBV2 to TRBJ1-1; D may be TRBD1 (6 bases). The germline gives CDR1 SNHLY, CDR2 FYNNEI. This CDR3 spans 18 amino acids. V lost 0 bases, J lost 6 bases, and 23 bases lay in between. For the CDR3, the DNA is TGTGCCAGCAGTGAAGCGATTGGACAGAAAGGTTGGGACCCTGAAGCTTTCTTT. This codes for CASSEAIGQKGWDPEAFF.

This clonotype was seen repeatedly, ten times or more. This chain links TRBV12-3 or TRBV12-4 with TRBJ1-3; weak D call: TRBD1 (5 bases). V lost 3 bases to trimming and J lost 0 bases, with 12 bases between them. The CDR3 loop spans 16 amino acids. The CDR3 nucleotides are TGTGCCAGCAGTTTTCGCCGGACATTCTCTGGAAACACCATATATTTT. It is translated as CASSFRRTFSGNTIYF.

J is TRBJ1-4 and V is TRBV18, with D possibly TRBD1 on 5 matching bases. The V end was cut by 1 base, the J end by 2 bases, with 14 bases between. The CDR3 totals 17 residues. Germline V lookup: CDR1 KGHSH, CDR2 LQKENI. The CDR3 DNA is TGTGCCAGCTCACCACGAATGCAGGGTCCGACTAATGAAAAACTGTTTTTT. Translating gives CASSPRMQGPTNEKLFF.

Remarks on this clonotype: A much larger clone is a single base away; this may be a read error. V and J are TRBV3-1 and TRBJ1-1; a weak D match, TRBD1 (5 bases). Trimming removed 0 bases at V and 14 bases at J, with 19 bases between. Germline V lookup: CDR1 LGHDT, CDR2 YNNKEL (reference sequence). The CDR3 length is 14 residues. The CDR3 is CASSQDGRTPPGFF. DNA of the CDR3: TGTGCCAGCAGCCAAGATGGTAGGACACCCCCTGGGTTCTTT.

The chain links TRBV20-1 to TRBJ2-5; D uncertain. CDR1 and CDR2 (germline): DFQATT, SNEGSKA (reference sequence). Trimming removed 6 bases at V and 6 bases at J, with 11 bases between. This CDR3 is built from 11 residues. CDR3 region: CSAQDSQTQYF. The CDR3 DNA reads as TGCAGTGCGCAGGATAGTCAGACCCAGTACTTC.

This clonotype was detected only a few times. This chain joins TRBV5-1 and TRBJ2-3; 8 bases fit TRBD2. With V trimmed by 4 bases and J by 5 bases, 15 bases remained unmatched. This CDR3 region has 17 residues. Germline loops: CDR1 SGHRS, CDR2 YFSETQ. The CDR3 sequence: CASSLTLAGTSGDTQYF. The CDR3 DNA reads TGCGCCAGCAGCCTAACTCTAGCGGGCACTTCAGGAGATACGCAGTATTTT.

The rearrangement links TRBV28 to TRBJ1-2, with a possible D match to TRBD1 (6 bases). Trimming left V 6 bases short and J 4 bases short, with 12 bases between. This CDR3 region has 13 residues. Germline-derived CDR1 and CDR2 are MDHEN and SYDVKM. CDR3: CASRQGRTYGYTF. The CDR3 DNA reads TGTGCCAGCAGGCAGGGGCGTACCTATGGCTACACCTTC.

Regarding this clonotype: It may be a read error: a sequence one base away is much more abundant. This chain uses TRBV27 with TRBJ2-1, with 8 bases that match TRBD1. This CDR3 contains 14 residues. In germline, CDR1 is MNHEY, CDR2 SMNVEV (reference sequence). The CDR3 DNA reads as TGTGCCAACAGTTTGGGGACAGGTAGCGATGAGCAGTTCTTC. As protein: CANSLGTGSDEQFF.

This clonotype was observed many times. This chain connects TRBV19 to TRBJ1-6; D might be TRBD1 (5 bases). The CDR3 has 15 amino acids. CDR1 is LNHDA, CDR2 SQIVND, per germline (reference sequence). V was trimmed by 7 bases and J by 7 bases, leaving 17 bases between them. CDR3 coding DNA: TGTGCCAGTAAGTCCGGCCGGGGCGGCAATTCACCCCTCCACTTT. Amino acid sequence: CASKSGRGGNSPLHF.

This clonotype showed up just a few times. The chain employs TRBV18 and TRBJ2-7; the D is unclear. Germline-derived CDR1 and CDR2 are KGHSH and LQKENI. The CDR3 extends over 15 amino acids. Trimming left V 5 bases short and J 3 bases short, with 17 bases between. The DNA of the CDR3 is TGTGCCAGCTCAAGGACGAGTGACCTGGTCTACGAGCAGTACTTC. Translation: CASSRTSDLVYEQYF.

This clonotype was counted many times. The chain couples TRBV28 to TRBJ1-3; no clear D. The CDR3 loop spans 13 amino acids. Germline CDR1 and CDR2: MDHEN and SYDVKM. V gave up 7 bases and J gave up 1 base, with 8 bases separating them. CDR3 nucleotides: TGTGCCAGCAAGGGAAAATCTGGAAACACCATATATTTT. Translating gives CASKGKSGNTIYF.

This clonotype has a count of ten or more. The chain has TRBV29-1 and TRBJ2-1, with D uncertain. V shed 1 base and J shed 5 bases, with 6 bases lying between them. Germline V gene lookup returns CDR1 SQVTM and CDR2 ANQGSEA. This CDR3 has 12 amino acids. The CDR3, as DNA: TGCAGCGTTGAAGGGGCTAACAATGAGCAGTTCTTC. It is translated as CSVEGANNEQFF.

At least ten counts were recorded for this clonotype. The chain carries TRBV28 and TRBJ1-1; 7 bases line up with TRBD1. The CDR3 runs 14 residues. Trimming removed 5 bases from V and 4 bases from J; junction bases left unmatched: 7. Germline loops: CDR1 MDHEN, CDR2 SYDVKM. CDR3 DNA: TGTGCCAGCAGTCGACAGGGTCTGGGCACTGAAGCTTTCTTT. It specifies CASSRQGLGTEAFF.

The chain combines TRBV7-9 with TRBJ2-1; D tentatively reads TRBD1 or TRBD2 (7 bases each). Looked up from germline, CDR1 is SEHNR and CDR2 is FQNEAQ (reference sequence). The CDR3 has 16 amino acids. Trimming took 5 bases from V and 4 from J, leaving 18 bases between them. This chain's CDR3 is CASSQAGGTVYNEQFF. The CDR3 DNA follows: TGTGCCAGCAGCCAAGCCGGGGGGACAGTTTACAATGAGCAGTTCTTC.

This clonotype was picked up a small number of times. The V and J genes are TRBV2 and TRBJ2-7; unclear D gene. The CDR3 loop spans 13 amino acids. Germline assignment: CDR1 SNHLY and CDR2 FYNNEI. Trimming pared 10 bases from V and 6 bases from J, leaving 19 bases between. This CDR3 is CATPHTALPEQYF. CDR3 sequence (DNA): TGTGCCACGCCACACACGGCGCTCCCCGAGCAGTACTTC.

The chain's CDR3 is CASSQMTSGRVYEQYF. In DNA, the CDR3 is TGTGCCAGCAGCCAAATGACTAGCGGGAGGGTCTACGAGCAGTACTTC. The rearrangement links TRBV3-1 to TRBJ2-7, with TRBD2 matching 14 bases. V lost 2 bases, J lost 3 bases, and 3 bases stayed unmatched. Germline V gene sequence: CDR1 LGHDT, CDR2 YNNKEL (reference sequence). The CDR3 has 16 amino acids.

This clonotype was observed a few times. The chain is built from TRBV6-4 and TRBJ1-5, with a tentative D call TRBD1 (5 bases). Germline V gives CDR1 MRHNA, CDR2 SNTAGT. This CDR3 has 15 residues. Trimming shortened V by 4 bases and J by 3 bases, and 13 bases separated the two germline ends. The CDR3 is CASSGRVFVNQPQHF. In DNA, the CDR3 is TGTGCCAGCAGTGGCAGGGTCTTCGTCAATCAGCCCCAGCATTTT.

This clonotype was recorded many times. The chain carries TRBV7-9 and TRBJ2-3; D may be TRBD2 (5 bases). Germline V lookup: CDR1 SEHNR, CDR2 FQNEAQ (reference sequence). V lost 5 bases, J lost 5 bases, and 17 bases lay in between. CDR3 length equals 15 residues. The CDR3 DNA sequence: TGTGCCAGCAGCAAAGAACCCCCCGGGGAAGATACGCAGTATTTT. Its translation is CASSKEPPGEDTQYF.

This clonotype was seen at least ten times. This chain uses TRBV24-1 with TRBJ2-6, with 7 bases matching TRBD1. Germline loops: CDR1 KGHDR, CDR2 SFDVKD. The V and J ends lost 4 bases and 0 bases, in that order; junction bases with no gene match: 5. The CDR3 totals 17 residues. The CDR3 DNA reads TGTGCCACCAGTGACCCGGGACAGATCTCTGGGGCCAACGTCCTGACTTTC. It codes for CATSDPGQISGANVLTF.